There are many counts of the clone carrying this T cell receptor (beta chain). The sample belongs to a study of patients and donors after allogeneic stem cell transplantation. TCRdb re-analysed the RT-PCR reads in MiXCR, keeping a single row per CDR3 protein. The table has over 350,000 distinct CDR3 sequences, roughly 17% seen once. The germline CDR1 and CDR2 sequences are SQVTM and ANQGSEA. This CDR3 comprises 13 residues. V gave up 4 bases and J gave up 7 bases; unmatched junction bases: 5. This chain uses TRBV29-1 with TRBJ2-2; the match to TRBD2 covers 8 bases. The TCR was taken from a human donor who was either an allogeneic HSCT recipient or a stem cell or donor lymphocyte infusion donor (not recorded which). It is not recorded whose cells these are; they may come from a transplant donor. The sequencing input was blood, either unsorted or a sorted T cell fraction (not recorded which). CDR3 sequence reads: CSVGPRGGGELFF. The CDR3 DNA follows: TGCAGCGTTGGCCCCCGGGGGGGCGGGGAGCTGTTTTTT.